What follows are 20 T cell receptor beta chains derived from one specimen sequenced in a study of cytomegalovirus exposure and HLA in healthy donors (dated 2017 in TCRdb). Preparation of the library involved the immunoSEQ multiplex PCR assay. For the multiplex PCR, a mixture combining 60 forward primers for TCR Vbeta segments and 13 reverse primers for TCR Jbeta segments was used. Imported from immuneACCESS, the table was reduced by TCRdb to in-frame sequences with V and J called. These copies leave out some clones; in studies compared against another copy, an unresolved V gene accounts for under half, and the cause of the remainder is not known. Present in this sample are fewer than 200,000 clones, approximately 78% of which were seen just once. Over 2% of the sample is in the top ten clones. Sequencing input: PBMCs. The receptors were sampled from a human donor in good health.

CDR3 DNA: TGTGCCAGCAGCGCCGAGAGACAGAGGAACACTGAAGCTTTCTTT. Protein sequence: CASSAERQRNTEAFF. The rearrangement uses TRBV7-8 and TRBJ1-1; D possibly corresponds to TRBD1 (5 bases). Germline V CDR1 and CDR2: SGHVS, FQNEAQ. The CDR3 is 15 amino acids. Trimming took off 5 bases at V and 1 base at J, with 14 bases between the two ends.

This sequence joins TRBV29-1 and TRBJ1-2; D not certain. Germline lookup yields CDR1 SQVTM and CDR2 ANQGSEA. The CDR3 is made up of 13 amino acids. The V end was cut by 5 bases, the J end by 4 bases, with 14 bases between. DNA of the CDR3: TGCAGCGTTCGTGACTCAACACTCTATGGCTACACCTTC. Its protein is CSVRDSTLYGYTF.

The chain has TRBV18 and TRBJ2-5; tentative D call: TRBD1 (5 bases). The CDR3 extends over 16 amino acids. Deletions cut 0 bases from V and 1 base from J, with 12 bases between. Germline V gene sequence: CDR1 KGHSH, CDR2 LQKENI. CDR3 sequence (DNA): TGTGCCAGCTCACCACCGGTTGATCAGGGCCAAGAGACCCAGTACTTC. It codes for CASSPPVDQGQETQYF.

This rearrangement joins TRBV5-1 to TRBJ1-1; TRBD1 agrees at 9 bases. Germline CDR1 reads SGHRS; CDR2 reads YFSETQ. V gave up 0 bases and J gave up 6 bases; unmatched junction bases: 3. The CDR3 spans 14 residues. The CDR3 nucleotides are TGCGCCAGCAGCTTGGAGGGACAGGGCTCTGAAGCTTTCTTT. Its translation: CASSLEGQGSEAFF. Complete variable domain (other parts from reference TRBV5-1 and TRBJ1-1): KAGVTQTPRYLIKTRGQQVTLSCSPISGHRSVSWYQQTPGQGLQFLFEYFSETQRNKGNFPGRFSGRQFSNSRSEMNVSTLELGDSALYLCASSLEGQGSEAFFGQGTRLTVV.

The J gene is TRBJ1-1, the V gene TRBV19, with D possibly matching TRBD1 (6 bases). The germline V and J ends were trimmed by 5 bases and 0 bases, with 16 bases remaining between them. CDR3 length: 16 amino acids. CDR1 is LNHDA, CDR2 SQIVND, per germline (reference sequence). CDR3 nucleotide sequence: TGTGCCAGTAGTCCCCGGACAGAATACTTGAACACTGAAGCTTTCTTT. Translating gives CASSPRTEYLNTEAFF.

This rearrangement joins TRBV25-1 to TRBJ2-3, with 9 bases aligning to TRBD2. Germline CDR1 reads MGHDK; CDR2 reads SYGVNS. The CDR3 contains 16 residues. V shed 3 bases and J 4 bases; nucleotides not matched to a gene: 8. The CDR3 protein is CASSDWSGGTPDTQYF. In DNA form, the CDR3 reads TGTGCCAGCAGTGATTGGAGCGGGGGGACCCCAGATACGCAGTATTTT.

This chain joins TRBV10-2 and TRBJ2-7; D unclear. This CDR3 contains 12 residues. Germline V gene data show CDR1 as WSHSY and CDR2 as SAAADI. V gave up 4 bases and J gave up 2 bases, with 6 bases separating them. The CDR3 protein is CASSAVAYEQYF. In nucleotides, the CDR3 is TGCGCCAGCAGTGCCGTAGCCTACGAGCAGTACTTC.

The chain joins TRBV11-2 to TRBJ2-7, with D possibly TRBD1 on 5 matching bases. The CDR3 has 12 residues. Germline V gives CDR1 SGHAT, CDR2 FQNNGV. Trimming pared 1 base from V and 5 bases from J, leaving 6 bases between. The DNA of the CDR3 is TGTGCCAGCAGCTTAGTGACAGACGAGCAGTACTTC. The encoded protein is CASSLVTDEQYF.

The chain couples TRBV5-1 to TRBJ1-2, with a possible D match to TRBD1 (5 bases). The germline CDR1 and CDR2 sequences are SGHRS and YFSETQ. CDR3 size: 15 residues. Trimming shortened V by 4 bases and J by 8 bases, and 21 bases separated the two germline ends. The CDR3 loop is CASSPDTGEGYGYTF. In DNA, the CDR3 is TGCGCCAGCAGCCCTGATACCGGGGAGGGGTACGGCTACACCTTC.

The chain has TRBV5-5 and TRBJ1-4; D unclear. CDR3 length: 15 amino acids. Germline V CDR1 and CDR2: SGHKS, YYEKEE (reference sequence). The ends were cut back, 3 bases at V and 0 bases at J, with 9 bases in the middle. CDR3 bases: TGTGCCAGCAGCTGGGGAGACTCAACTAATGAAAAACTGTTTTTT. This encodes CASSWGDSTNEKLFF. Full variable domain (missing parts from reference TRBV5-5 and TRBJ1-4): DAGVTQSPTHLIKTRGQQVTLRCSPISGHKSVSWYQQVLGQGPQFIFQYYEKEERGRGNFPDRFSARQFPNYSSELNVNALLLGDSALYLCASSWGDSTNEKLFFGSGTQLSVL.

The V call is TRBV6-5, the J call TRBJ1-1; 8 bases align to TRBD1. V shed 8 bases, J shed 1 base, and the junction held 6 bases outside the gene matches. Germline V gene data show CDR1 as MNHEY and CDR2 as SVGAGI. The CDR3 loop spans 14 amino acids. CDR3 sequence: CASGPGQENTEAFF. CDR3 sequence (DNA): TGTGCCAGCGGACCGGGACAGGAGAACACTGAAGCTTTCTTT.

The CDR3: CASKSGGNEQYF. CDR3 DNA: TGTGCCAGCAAAAGCGGCGGGAACGAGCAGTACTTC. This chain joins TRBV2 and TRBJ2-7, with D possibly being TRBD2 (6 bases). CDR1 is SNHLY and CDR2 is FYNNEI in the germline V gene. Trimming removed 7 bases from V and 5 bases from J, with 12 bases in between. The CDR3 spans 12 residues.

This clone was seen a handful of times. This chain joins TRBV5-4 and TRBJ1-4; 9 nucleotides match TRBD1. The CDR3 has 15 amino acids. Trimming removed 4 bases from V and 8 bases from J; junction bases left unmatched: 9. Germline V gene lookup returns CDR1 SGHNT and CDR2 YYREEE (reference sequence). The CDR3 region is CASSSTGGAGEKLFF. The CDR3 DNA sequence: TGTGCCAGCAGCAGTACAGGGGGCGCAGGGGAAAAACTGTTTTTT. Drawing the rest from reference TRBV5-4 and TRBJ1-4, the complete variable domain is ETGVTQSPTHLIKTRGQQVTLRCSSQSGHNTVSWYQQALGQGPQFIFQYYREEENGRGNFPPRFSGLQFPNYSSELNVNALELDDSALYLCASSSTGGAGEKLFFGSGTQLSVL.

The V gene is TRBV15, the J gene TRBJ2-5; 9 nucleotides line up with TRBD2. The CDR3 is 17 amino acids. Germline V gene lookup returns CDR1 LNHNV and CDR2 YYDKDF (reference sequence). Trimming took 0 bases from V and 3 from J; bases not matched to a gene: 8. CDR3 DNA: TGTGCCACCAGCAGAGATTTTGGTAGCGGGGGCAAAGAGACCCAGTACTTC. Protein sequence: CATSRDFGSGGKETQYF.

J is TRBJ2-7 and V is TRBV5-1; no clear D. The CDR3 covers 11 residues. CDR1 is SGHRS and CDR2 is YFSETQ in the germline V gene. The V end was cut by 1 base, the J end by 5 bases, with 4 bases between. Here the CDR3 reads CASSLFDEQYF. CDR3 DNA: TGCGCCAGCAGCTTGTTCGACGAGCAGTACTTC.

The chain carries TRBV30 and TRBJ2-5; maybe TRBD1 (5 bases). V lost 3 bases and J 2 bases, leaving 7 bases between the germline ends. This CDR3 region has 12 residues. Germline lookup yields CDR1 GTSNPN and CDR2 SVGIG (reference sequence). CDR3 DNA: TGTGCCTGGAGGGGGCTTCAAGAGACCCAGTACTTC. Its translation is CAWRGLQETQYF.

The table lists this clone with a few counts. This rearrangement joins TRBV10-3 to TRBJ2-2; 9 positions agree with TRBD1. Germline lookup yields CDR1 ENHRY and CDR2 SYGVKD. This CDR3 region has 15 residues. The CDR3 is CAGARDRDGSGELFF. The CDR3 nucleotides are TGTGCGGGGGCGAGGGACAGGGATGGCTCCGGGGAGCTGTTTTTT.

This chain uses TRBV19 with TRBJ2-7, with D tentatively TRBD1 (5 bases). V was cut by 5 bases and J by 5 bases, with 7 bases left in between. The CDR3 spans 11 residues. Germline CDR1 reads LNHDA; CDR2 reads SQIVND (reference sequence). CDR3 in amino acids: CASSSGHEQYF. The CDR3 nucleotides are TGTGCCAGTAGTTCAGGGCACGAGCAGTACTTC.

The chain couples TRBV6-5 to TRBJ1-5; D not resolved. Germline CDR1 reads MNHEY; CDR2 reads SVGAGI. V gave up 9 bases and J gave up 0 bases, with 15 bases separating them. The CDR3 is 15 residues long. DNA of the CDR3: TGTGCCAGTCGGGAGAGACGGTATAGCAATCAGCCCCAGCATTTT. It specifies CASRERRYSNQPQHF.

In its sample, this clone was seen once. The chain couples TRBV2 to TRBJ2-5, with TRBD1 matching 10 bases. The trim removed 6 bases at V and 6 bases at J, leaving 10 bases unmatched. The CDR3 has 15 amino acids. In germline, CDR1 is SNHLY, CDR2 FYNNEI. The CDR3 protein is CASSQDRGPQKTQYF. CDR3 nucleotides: TGTGCCAGCAGCCAAGACAGGGGGCCTCAAAAGACCCAGTACTTC.